The T cell receptor beta chain described here comes from a study of patients and donors after allogeneic stem cell transplantation (dated by TCRdb to between 2020 and 2021). This clonotype was seen a handful of times. The antigen it binds to is not known. No base qualities exist here, and no much larger clone lies one base off it. The receptor library was made with RT-PCR. Instrument on record: NextSeq 550. TCRdb passed the public sequencing reads through fastp at Q25 and MiXCR, retaining productive beta sequences. Entries that share a CDR3 protein sequence are merged under the most common genes and DNA. Recorded for this sample are about 57,000 distinct CDR3 sequences; roughly 15% of them occurred a single time. The ten largest clones represent about a third of the sample. The CDR3 starts with the cysteine, ends with the phenylalanine, and has 15 residues. The only DNA kept is the CDR3, 45 bases in frame from the first base. CDR1 and CDR2 are read off the germline V gene as SGHRS and YFSETQ.

Recombination linked TRBV5-1 to TRBJ1-5; TRBD1 fits 10 bases in the junction. The sample consisted of blood, either unsorted or a sorted T cell fraction (not recorded which). This receptor was identified in a human donor who was either an allogeneic HSCT recipient or a stem cell or donor lymphocyte infusion donor (not recorded which). It is not recorded whose cells these are; they may come from a transplant donor. The DNA sequence follows: TGCGGAATCAGCGAAGGACAGGGGGACAATCAGCCCCAGCATTTT. It encodes CGISEGQGDNQPQHF.